One and the same sample provided the 21 T cell receptor beta chains below, sequenced in a study of blood T cell repertoires in COVID-19. The table came from immunoSEQ multiplex PCR; TCRdb's copy has only in-frame clones and leaves some out. The sample contains some 330,000 clones, more than 75% of which appear only once. The sample taken for sequencing was PBMCs or T cells enriched from blood (not recorded which). The receptors shown here come from a man aged 40-50 years in a cohort exposed to, infected with or recovered from COVID-19 (not recorded which).

The chain is built from TRBV9 and TRBJ2-1, with TRBD2 identical over 10 bases. V was pared by 0 bases and J by 8 bases, with 11 bases of the junction left unmatched. The CDR3 runs 17 residues. Germline values: CDR1 SGDLS, CDR2 YYNGEE. The CDR3 coding sequence is TGTGCCAGCAGCGTAGGCCTAGCGGGAGTAATGATCGATGAGCAGTTCTTC. It codes for CASSVGLAGVMIDEQFF. The full variable domain, its missing parts supplied by reference TRBV9 and TRBJ2-1, is DSGVTQTPKHLITATGQRVTLRCSPRSGDLSVYWYQQSLDQGLQFLIQYYNGEERAKGNILERFSAQQFPDLHSELNLSSLELGDSALYFCASSVGLAGVMIDEQFFGPGTRLTVL.

The gene calls are TRBV29-1 and TRBJ1-5; 8 nucleotides align to TRBD1. The length of the CDR3 is 12 residues. With V trimmed by 6 bases and J by 5 bases, 3 bases remained unmatched. Germline CDR1 SQVTM, CDR2 ANQGSEA. CDR3 sequence (DNA): TGCAGCGTCGGACAGGGTGATCAGCCCCAGCATTTT. It translates to CSVGQGDQPQHF. The whole variable domain, filled in from reference TRBV29-1 and TRBJ1-5, reads SAVISQKPSRDICQRGTSLTIQCQVDSQVTMMFWYRQQPGQSLTLIATANQGSEATYESGFVIDKFPISRPNLTFSTLTVSNMSPEDSSIYLCSVGQGDQPQHFGDGTRLSIL.

The chain has TRBV4-1 and TRBJ2-1, with D possibly being TRBD1 (6 bases). The CDR3 is 17 residues long. The V end lost 3 bases, the J end lost 0 bases, and 15 bases lay between the germline ends. Germline CDR1 is MGHRA and CDR2 is YSYEKL. The CDR3 DNA sequence: TGCGCCAGCAGCCATGCACAGGGCAGGAGCTCCTACAATGAGCAGTTCTTC. As protein: CASSHAQGRSSYNEQFF.

The rearrangement uses TRBV5-5 and TRBJ2-3, with 8 bases identical to TRBD1. This CDR3 has 16 amino acids. Germline CDR1 is SGHKS and CDR2 is YYEKEE (reference sequence). Trimming removed 4 bases from V and 4 bases from J; junction bases left unmatched: 11. Here the CDR3 DNA reads TGTGCCAGCAGCCCCAGACAGGGGATGGGTCCAGATACGCAGTATTTT. This codes for CASSPRQGMGPDTQYF.

This clone has a single count. The chain uses TRBV4-1 and TRBJ2-1; D remains unclear. The CDR3 has 17 residues. Germline loops: CDR1 MGHRA, CDR2 YSYEKL. Trimming left V 2 bases short and J 4 bases short, with 18 bases between. CDR3 bases: TGCGCCAGCAGCCAAACCGAGTCCCCTACCCTTTACAATGAGCAGTTCTTC. It codes for CASSQTESPTLYNEQFF.

In its sample, this clone was seen once. This sequence joins TRBV4-1 and TRBJ2-2; 8 nucleotides align to TRBD2. In germline, CDR1 is MGHRA, CDR2 YSYEKL. The CDR3 is 14 residues long. The V gene end was trimmed by 8 bases and the J gene end by 6 bases; junction bases not matched to a gene: 8. For the CDR3, the DNA is TGCGCCAGCCGGGGGGGGACGGGCGCCGGGGAGCTGTTTTTT. Translated, it gives CASRGGTGAGELFF.

In its sample, this clone was seen a few times. The rearrangement joins TRBV6-5 to TRBJ2-7; 8 positions match TRBD2. V dropped 9 bases and J dropped 3; count of bases not matched to a gene: 7. The CDR3 runs 13 residues. The germline V gene has CDR1 MNHEY and CDR2 SVGAGI. DNA of the CDR3: TGTGCCAGGGCGGCGAGCGGGAGCTACGAGCAGTACTTC. Protein: CARAASGSYEQYF.

The chain is built from TRBV10-3 and TRBJ1-3; D gene unclear. Germline V gene sequence: CDR1 ENHRY, CDR2 SYGVKD. Trimming removed 0 bases at V and 0 bases at J, with 6 bases between. The CDR3 contains 15 residues. CDR3 residues: CAISESRSSGNTIYF. The DNA for the CDR3 is TGTGCCATCAGTGAGTCGAGAAGCTCTGGAAACACCATATATTTT.

This chain joins TRBV12-3 or TRBV12-4 and TRBJ2-1; 10 nucleotides line up with TRBD2. J gave up 7 bases and V 5 bases, and 2 bases lay outside the gene matches. The CDR3 spans 13 residues. This CDR3 is CASSETSGNEQFF. The DNA for the CDR3 is TGTGCCAGCAGTGAGACTAGCGGGAATGAGCAGTTCTTC.

The CDR3 nucleotides read TGTGCCAGTAGTATTGCCGGGACAGGGTACTATGGCTACACCTTC. This translates into CASSIAGTGYYGYTF. This sequence joins TRBV19 and TRBJ1-2; 9 nucleotides line up with TRBD1. The CDR3 extends over 15 amino acids. The germline gives CDR1 LNHDA, CDR2 SQIVND (reference sequence). Trimming at V came to 3 bases and at J to 3 bases, leaving 5 bases not matched to a gene.

This clone was detected only a few times. This rearrangement joins TRBV18 to TRBJ1-2; no clear D gene. V gave up 3 bases and J gave up 4 bases, with 6 bases separating them. The CDR3 is made up of 12 amino acids. Germline V lookup: CDR1 KGHSH, CDR2 LQKENI. In DNA, the CDR3 is TGTGCCAGCTCACCGGGAGTCTATGGCTACACCTTC. Encoded protein: CASSPGVYGYTF.

The chain couples TRBV5-1 to TRBJ1-3; D is unclear. CDR1 and CDR2 from the germline V gene are SGHRS and YFSETQ. The V end lost 4 bases, the J end lost 2 bases, and 10 bases lay between the germline ends. The CDR3 extends over 14 amino acids. This CDR3 is CASSPGQPGNTIYF. DNA of the CDR3: TGCGCCAGCAGCCCTGGGCAGCCTGGAAACACCATATATTTT.

The chain has TRBV4-1 and TRBJ2-5; D gene uncertain. With 4 bases removed from V and 1 base from J, the gap between germline ends came to 13 bases. Germline CDR1 and CDR2: MGHRA and YSYEKL. This CDR3 is 15 amino acids long. Here the CDR3 reads CASSLRTGSQETQYF. CDR3 DNA: TGCGCCAGCAGCCTCCGAACCGGGTCCCAAGAGACCCAGTACTTC.

The chain couples TRBV5-1 to TRBJ1-5; D may be TRBD1 (6 bases). V shed 0 bases and J shed 1 base, with 8 bases lying between them. This CDR3 comprises 15 residues. The germline gives CDR1 SGHRS, CDR2 YFSETQ. The DNA of the CDR3 is TGCGCCAGCAGCTTGGACCAGGGGAGCAATCAGCCCCAGCATTTT. Translation gives CASSLDQGSNQPQHF.

The rearrangement uses TRBV3-1 (or the pseudogene TRBV3-2) and TRBJ1-1; D is possibly TRBD1 (5 bases). The CDR3 has 14 residues. Germline-derived CDR1 and CDR2 are LGHDT and YNNKEL (reference sequence). V dropped 4 bases and J dropped 0 bases, with 9 bases sitting between them. The chain's CDR3 is CASSPQTVNTEAFF. The CDR3 DNA follows: TGTGCCAGCAGCCCCCAGACAGTGAACACTGAAGCTTTCTTT.

The chain recombines TRBV7-3 with TRBJ2-1; TRBD1 agrees at 7 bases. V was pared by 4 bases and J by 3 bases, with 6 bases of the junction left unmatched. This CDR3 comprises 15 residues. The V gene's germline CDR1 is SGHTA and CDR2 FQGTGA. CDR3 region: CASSSRQGSYNEQFF. The CDR3 DNA sequence: TGTGCCAGCAGCTCTAGACAGGGTAGCTACAATGAGCAGTTCTTC.

The chain carries TRBV7-2 and TRBJ2-3; unclear D gene. The CDR3 is 14 residues long. Germline lookup yields CDR1 SGHTA and CDR2 FQGNSA. V was trimmed by 4 bases and J by 0 bases, leaving 8 bases between them. CDR3 sequence: CASSSSTSTDTQYF. In DNA, the CDR3 is TGTGCCAGCAGCTCATCGACTAGCACAGATACGCAGTATTTT.

This clone was recorded a few times. V usage is TRBV27 and J usage is TRBJ2-1; 8 bases agree with TRBD2. The CDR3 covers 15 residues. V dropped 2 bases and J dropped 8; count of bases not matched to a gene: 8. CDR1 is MNHEY and CDR2 is SMNVEV in the germline V gene (reference sequence). This chain's CDR3 is CASSLQDSGNYEQFF. Written as DNA, the CDR3 is TGTGCCAGCAGTTTACAGGATAGCGGGAACTATGAGCAGTTCTTC.

This chain links TRBV14 with TRBJ2-5, with 9 bases matching TRBD1. Germline V gene data show CDR1 as SGHDN and CDR2 as FVKESK. The CDR3 is made up of 13 amino acids. The V segment lost 9 bases and the J segment 7 bases; nucleotides outside the gene matches: 9. The CDR3 sequence: CARRRDREGTQYF. The CDR3, as DNA: TGTGCCAGGCGCCGGGACAGGGAGGGGACCCAGTACTTC.

J is TRBJ2-1 and V is TRBV11-2; 8 nucleotides agree with TRBD2. The CDR3 has 16 residues. Trimming at V came to 3 bases and at J to 1 base, leaving 5 bases not matched to a gene. In germline, CDR1 is SGHAT, CDR2 FQNNGV. The chain's CDR3 is CASSFAGTRSYNEQFF. In nucleotides, the CDR3 is TGTGCCAGCAGCTTCGCCGGGACTAGGTCCTACAATGAGCAGTTCTTC.

The chain joins TRBV5-1 to TRBJ2-2; 7 bases line up with TRBD2. There are 16 residues in the CDR3. In germline, CDR1 is SGHRS, CDR2 YFSETQ. The junction had 4 bases not matched to a gene; V was cut back by 0 bases and J by 2 bases. The CDR3 region is CASSLASGVNTGELFF. DNA of the CDR3: TGCGCCAGCAGCTTGGCCAGCGGGGTTAACACCGGGGAGCTGTTTTTT.